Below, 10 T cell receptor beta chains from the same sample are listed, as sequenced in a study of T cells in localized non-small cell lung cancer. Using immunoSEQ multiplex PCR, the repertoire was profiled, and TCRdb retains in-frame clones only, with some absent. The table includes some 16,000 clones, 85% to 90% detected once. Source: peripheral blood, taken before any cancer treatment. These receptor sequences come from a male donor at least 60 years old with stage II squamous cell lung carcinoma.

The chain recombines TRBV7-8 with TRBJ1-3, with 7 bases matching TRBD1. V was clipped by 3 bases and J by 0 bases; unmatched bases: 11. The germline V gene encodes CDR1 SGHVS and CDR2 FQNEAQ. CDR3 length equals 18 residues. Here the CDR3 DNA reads TGTGCCAGCAGCTTTACCCGGGACAGAGCGCACTCTGGAAACACCATATATTTT. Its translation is CASSFTRDRAHSGNTIYF.

CDR3 protein: CASSSNRLAQAYEQYF. The CDR3 DNA reads as TGTGCCAGCAGTTCTAACCGCCTAGCGCAAGCCTACGAGCAGTACTTC. The J gene is TRBJ2-7, the V gene TRBV27, with D maybe TRBD2 (6 bases). This CDR3 has 16 residues. Germline V gene sequence: CDR1 MNHEY, CDR2 SMNVEV (reference sequence). V lost 4 bases, J lost 2 bases, and 18 bases lay in between.

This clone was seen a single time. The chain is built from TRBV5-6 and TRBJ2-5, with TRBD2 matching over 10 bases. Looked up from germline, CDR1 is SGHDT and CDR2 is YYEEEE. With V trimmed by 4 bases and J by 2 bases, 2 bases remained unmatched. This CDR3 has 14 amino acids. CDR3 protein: CASSLLAGQETQYF. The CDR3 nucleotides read TGTGCCAGCAGCCTACTAGCGGGGCAAGAGACCCAGTACTTC.

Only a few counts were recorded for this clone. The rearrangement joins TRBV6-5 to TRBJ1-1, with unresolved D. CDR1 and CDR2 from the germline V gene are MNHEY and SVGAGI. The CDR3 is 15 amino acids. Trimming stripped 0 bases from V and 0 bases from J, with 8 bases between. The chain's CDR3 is CASSYSWGMNTEAFF. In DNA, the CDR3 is TGTGCCAGCAGTTACTCCTGGGGTATGAACACTGAAGCTTTCTTT.

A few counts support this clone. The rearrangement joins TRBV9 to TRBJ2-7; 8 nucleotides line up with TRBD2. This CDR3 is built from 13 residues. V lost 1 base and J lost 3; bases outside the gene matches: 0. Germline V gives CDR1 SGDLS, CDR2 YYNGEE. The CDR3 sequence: CASSVTSGYEQYF. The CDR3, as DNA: TGTGCCAGCAGCGTAACTAGCGGCTACGAGCAGTACTTC.

DNA of the CDR3: TGTGCCAGCAGCCGTAAAGCTGGACAGGCCAATGAGCAGTTCTTC. Translating gives CASSRKAGQANEQFF. V and J are TRBV7-6 and TRBJ2-1, with 7 bases lining up with TRBD1. Germline CDR1 reads SGHVS; CDR2 reads FNYEAQ. The CDR3 is made up of 15 amino acids. V lost 5 bases and J lost 6; bases outside the gene matches: 10.

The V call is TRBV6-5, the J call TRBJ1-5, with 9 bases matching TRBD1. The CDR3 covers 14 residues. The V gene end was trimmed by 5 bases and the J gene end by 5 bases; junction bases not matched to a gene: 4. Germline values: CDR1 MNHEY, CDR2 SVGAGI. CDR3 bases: TGTGCCAGCAGTCGGACAGGGGCTTATCAGCCCCAGCATTTT. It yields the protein CASSRTGAYQPQHF.

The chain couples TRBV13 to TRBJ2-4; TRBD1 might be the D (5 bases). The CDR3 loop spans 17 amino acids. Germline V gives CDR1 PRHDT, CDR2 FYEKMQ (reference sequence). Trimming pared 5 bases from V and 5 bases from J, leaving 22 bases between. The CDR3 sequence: CASSPKLVAQGQNIQYF. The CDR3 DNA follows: TGTGCCAGCAGCCCAAAATTGGTAGCCCAGGGTCAAAACATTCAGTACTTC. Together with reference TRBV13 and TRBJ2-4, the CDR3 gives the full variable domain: AAGVIQSPRHLIKEKRETATLKCYPIPRHDTVYWYQQGPGQDPQFLISFYEKMQSDKGSIPDRFSAQQFSDYHSELNMSSLELGDSALYFCASSPKLVAQGQNIQYFGAGTRLSVL.

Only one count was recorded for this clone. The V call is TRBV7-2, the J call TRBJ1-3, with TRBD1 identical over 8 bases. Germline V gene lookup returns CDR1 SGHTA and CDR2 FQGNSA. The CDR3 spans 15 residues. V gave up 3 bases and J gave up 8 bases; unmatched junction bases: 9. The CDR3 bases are TGTGCCAGCAGCTTTGGACAGGGCGTAGGGGACACCATATATTTT. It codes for CASSFGQGVGDTIYF.

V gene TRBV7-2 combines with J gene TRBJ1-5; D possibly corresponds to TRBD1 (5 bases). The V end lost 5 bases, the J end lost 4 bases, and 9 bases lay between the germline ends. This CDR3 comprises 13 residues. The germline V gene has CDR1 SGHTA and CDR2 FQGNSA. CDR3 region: CASSARTNQPQHF. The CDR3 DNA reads TGTGCCAGCAGCGCCCGGACAAATCAGCCCCAGCATTTT.